This entry lists 24 T cell receptor beta chains sequenced from one sample in a study of T cell responses to AZD1222 COVID-19 vaccine. Measured with immunoSEQ multiplex PCR; TCRdb has only the in-frame clones, and not every one. The data show some 8,000 clones, more than 75% seen once. The sample here was peripheral blood, taken 28 days after the second AZD1222 dose. The receptors were sampled from an adult who received the AZD1222 COVID-19 vaccine.

The rearrangement joins TRBV9 to TRBJ1-2; 7 bases are shared with TRBD1. The V gene end was trimmed by 3 bases and the J gene end by 2 bases; junction bases not matched to a gene: 4. The V gene's germline CDR1 is SGDLS and CDR2 YYNGEE. The CDR3 has 14 residues. CDR3 sequence reads: CASSATGRNYGYTF. The CDR3 region has the DNA TGTGCCAGCAGCGCGACAGGGCGCAACTATGGCTACACCTTC.

The rearrangement joins TRBV19 to TRBJ1-1; no clear D. From germline, CDR1 is LNHDA and CDR2 SQIVND (reference sequence). The length of the CDR3 is 13 residues. V gave up 4 bases and J gave up 2 bases, with 8 bases separating them. CDR3 coding DNA: TGTGCCAGTAGTAATGTGGGAAACACTGAAGCTTTCTTT. Translation: CASSNVGNTEAFF. Full variable domain (missing parts from reference TRBV19 and TRBJ1-1): DGGITQSPKYLFRKEGQNVTLSCEQNLNHDAMYWYRQDPGQGLRLIYYSQIVNDFQKGDIAEGYSVSREKKESFPLTVTSAQKNPTAFYLCASSNVGNTEAFFGQGTRLTVV.

This clone has just one count. The chain is built from TRBV19 and TRBJ2-1; 12 nucleotides match TRBD2. This CDR3 comprises 14 residues. V was clipped by 1 base and J by 15 bases; unmatched bases: 7. Germline V CDR1 and CDR2: LNHDA, SQIVND (reference sequence). CDR3 DNA: TGTGCCAGTAGTATAGGCCTAGCGGGAGGGCCCCCGTTCTTC. Translation: CASSIGLAGGPPFF.

CDR3 loop: CASSFWTDTQYF. CDR3 nucleotide sequence: TGTGCCAGCAGCTTCTGGACAGATACGCAGTATTTT. The rearrangement uses TRBV7-8 and TRBJ2-3; no reliable D call. Trimming left V 3 bases short and J 3 bases short, with 4 bases between. Germline CDR1 is SGHVS and CDR2 is FQNEAQ. The CDR3 has 12 amino acids. The full variable domain, with the rest looked up from reference TRBV7-8 and TRBJ2-3, is GAGVSQSPRYKVAKRGQDVALRCDPISGHVSLFWYQQALGQGPEFLTYFQNEAQLDKSGLPSDRFFAERPEGSVSTLKIQRTQQEDSAVYLCASSFWTDTQYFGPGTRLTVL.

This sequence joins TRBV10-3 and TRBJ2-1; D may correspond to TRBD1 or TRBD2 (6 bases each). The V and J ends lost 7 bases and 9 bases respectively, with 16 bases between them. The CDR3 is 13 residues long. Looked up from germline, CDR1 is ENHRY and CDR2 is SYGVKD. CDR3 bases: TGTGCCATCACCATTGGGGGGCTCGGTGAGCAGTTCTTC. As protein: CAITIGGLGEQFF.

The gene calls are TRBV4-2 and TRBJ2-7; a possible D gene is TRBD1 (5 bases). CDR3 length: 14 amino acids. With 4 bases removed from V and 2 bases from J, the gap between germline ends came to 12 bases. Germline V lookup: CDR1 LGHNA, CDR2 YNFKEQ. The CDR3 here is CASSPQGKPYEQYF. The DNA of the CDR3 is TGTGCCAGCAGCCCCCAGGGAAAGCCCTACGAGCAGTACTTC.

The CDR3 sequence: CASSRAGGRFLGGELFF. The CDR3 bases are TGTGCCAGCAGCCGAGCGGGAGGTCGGTTTTTGGGCGGGGAGCTGTTTTTT. This chain joins TRBV28 and TRBJ2-2; TRBD2 agrees at 9 bases. This CDR3 is built from 17 residues. Germline CDR1 MDHEN, CDR2 SYDVKM. Trimming removed 6 bases from V and 7 bases from J; junction bases left unmatched: 15.

The rearrangement joins TRBV9 to TRBJ2-5; TRBD1 is a possible D gene (6 bases). The CDR3 has 15 amino acids. Per the germline V gene, CDR1 is SGDLS and CDR2 is YYNGEE. Trimming stripped 2 bases from V and 5 bases from J, with 16 bases between. CDR3 in amino acids: CASSVGIGGGETQYF. CDR3 in DNA: TGTGCCAGCAGCGTTGGAATAGGGGGTGGGGAGACCCAGTACTTC.

V and J are TRBV27 and TRBJ1-4; D unclear. The V gene's germline CDR1 is MNHEY and CDR2 SMNVEV (reference sequence). The CDR3 length is 15 residues. Deletions cut 3 bases from V and 4 bases from J, with 12 bases between. CDR3 nucleotide sequence: TGTGCCAGCAGTTTCCGAGGACGGGTTAATGAAAAACTGTTTTTT. Its protein is CASSFRGRVNEKLFF.

V and J are TRBV9 and TRBJ2-7, with D possibly being TRBD1 (6 bases). CDR3 length: 15 amino acids. The V gene lost 0 bases and the J gene lost 2 bases, with 12 bases spanning the gap. CDR1 is SGDLS and CDR2 is YYNGEE in the germline V gene. The CDR3 bases are TGTGCCAGCAGCGTAGGGTCAGGGGTCCCCTACGAGCAGTACTTC. Translated, it gives CASSVGSGVPYEQYF.

The genes are TRBV19 and TRBJ1-3, with D perhaps TRBD1 (6 bases). This CDR3 is built from 14 residues. Germline V gives CDR1 LNHDA, CDR2 SQIVND (reference sequence). V was cut by 7 bases and J by 2 bases, with 12 bases left in between. CDR3 in amino acids: CASTTSGAGNTIYF. The CDR3, as DNA: TGTGCCAGTACCACCTCAGGGGCTGGAAACACCATATATTTT.

This chain links TRBV6-2 or TRBV6-3 with TRBJ1-2; no firm D call. The V gene's germline CDR1 is MNHEY and CDR2 SVGEGT. The CDR3 has 14 amino acids. Trimming took off 0 bases at V and 4 bases at J, with 9 bases between the two ends. CDR3 nucleotide sequence: TGTGCCAGCAGTTACTCGTTGCAGCGCTATGGCTACACCTTC. It codes for CASSYSLQRYGYTF.

The gene calls are TRBV28 and TRBJ1-1, with a tentative D call TRBD1 (6 bases). The CDR3 runs 13 residues. The germline V gene has CDR1 MDHEN and CDR2 SYDVKM. The V end was cut by 6 bases, the J end by 7 bases, with 15 bases between. The CDR3 spells CASSPGGRYEAFF. Here the CDR3 DNA reads TGTGCCAGCAGCCCGGGGGGCCGATATGAAGCTTTCTTT.

The chain employs TRBV5-1 and TRBJ2-1, with 8 bases matching TRBD2. V shed 4 bases, J shed 0 bases, and the junction held 6 bases outside the gene matches. The CDR3 has 16 amino acids. Germline V CDR1 and CDR2: SGHRS, YFSETQ. CDR3 in amino acids: CASSLQAGASYNEQFF. The CDR3 DNA follows: TGCGCCAGCAGCCTACAAGCGGGGGCCTCCTACAATGAGCAGTTCTTC.

This clone has just a few counts. The CDR3 is CASSLRLYGYTF. CDR3 nucleotide sequence: TGTGCCAGCAGTTTGCGATTGTATGGCTACACCTTC. The chain links TRBV28 to TRBJ1-2, with unresolved D. In germline, CDR1 is MDHEN, CDR2 SYDVKM. V dropped 3 bases and J dropped 5 bases, with 7 bases sitting between them. The CDR3 sequence is 12 residues long.

The rearrangement uses TRBV12-3 or TRBV12-4 and TRBJ1-5; D ambiguous. V was cut by 2 bases and J by 8 bases, with 10 bases left in between. This CDR3 spans 13 amino acids. In DNA, the CDR3 is TGTGCCAGCAGTTTAAATGAGCGAGAGCCCCAGCATTTT. Translation: CASSLNEREPQHF.

The chain links TRBV7-9 to TRBJ2-7, with 11 bases aligning to TRBD1. Germline V lookup: CDR1 SEHNR, CDR2 FQNEAQ (reference sequence). This CDR3 region has 13 residues. The junction had 3 bases not matched to a gene; V was cut back by 5 bases and J by 6 bases. CDR3 sequence reads: CASSQGTGGEQYF. CDR3 DNA: TGTGCCAGCAGCCAAGGGACAGGGGGCGAGCAGTACTTC.

V is TRBV11-2 and J is TRBJ1-1; D is unresolved. With 4 bases removed from V and 5 bases from J, the gap between germline ends came to 8 bases. CDR3 length equals 12 residues. Germline lookup yields CDR1 SGHAT and CDR2 FQNNGV. CDR3 sequence (DNA): TGTGCCAGCAGCTCCCTCGGAACTGAAGCTTTCTTT. Protein: CASSSLGTEAFF. Full variable domain (missing parts from reference TRBV11-2 and TRBJ1-1): EAGVAQSPRYKIIEKRQSVAFWCNPISGHATLYWYQQILGQGPKLLIQFQNNGVVDDSQLPKDRFSAERLKGVDSTLKIQPAKLEDSAVYLCASSSLGTEAFFGQGTRLTVV.

This chain uses TRBV19 with TRBJ2-5; the D is unclear. Germline CDR1 and CDR2: LNHDA and SQIVND (reference sequence). The length of the CDR3 is 14 residues. The germline V and J ends were trimmed by 0 bases and 5 bases, with 10 bases remaining between them. In DNA form, the CDR3 reads TGTGCCAGTAGTATAGACCCACACGGGGAGACCCAGTACTTC. Translation gives CASSIDPHGETQYF.

This chain uses TRBV24-1 with TRBJ2-5, with D possibly being TRBD1 (6 bases). The CDR3 length is 14 residues. Trimming removed 4 bases at V and 1 base at J, with 9 bases between. Per germline, CDR1 KGHDR and CDR2 SFDVKD. The CDR3 is CATSDLGGQETQYF. The CDR3 DNA is TGTGCCACCAGTGACTTAGGGGGCCAAGAGACCCAGTACTTC.

This clone showed up just once. For the CDR3, the DNA is TGTGCCAGCAGTGAATACTTGGGGTCGGACACTGAAGCTTTCTTT. It translates to CASSEYLGSDTEAFF. V usage is TRBV6-1 and J usage is TRBJ1-1; D unclear. The V and J ends lost 2 bases and 3 bases respectively, with 13 bases between them. Germline V lookup: CDR1 MNHNS, CDR2 SASEGT. CDR3 size: 15 residues.

J is TRBJ2-1 and V is TRBV3-1 (or the pseudogene TRBV3-2); 11 nucleotides agree with TRBD2. V trimming: 4 bases; J trimming: 6 bases; junction bases outside the gene matches: 11. Germline CDR1 LGHDT, CDR2 YNNKEL (reference sequence). The CDR3 loop spans 17 amino acids. The CDR3 reads CASSLQTSGRGRNEQFF. As DNA, the CDR3 is TGTGCCAGCAGCCTACAAACTAGCGGGAGAGGTCGCAATGAGCAGTTCTTC.

This rearrangement joins TRBV5-1 to TRBJ2-7, with D perhaps assigned TRBD1 or TRBD2 (5 bases each). This CDR3 spans 13 amino acids. Germline V CDR1 and CDR2: SGHRS, YFSETQ. V was pared by 4 bases and J by 7 bases, with 15 bases between. The CDR3 region has the DNA TGCGCCAGCAGCACCGGGACCTCCGGAGAGCAGTACTTC. Protein: CASSTGTSGEQYF.

The chain combines TRBV5-1 with TRBJ1-1, with 7 bases that match TRBD1. Germline V gives CDR1 SGHRS, CDR2 YFSETQ. The trim removed 3 bases at V and 0 bases at J, leaving 2 bases unmatched. CDR3 length: 14 amino acids. Written as DNA, the CDR3 is TGCGCCAGCAGCTCGGACAGGTTGAACACTGAAGCTTTCTTT. Protein: CASSSDRLNTEAFF.